Listed here is a single TCR beta chain. This entry comes from a study of blood T cell repertoires in COVID-19. Participants were aged about 18 to 90 years from roughly 26 US areas. Produced via immunoSEQ multiplex PCR; TCRdb's table is partial and in-frame only. Seen here are approximately 240,000 clones, 70% to 90% observed once, and the top ten hold 3.1%. This CDR3 has 14 residues. From germline, CDR1 is ENHRY and CDR2 SYGVKD. V was cut by 10 bases and J by 2 bases, with 16 bases left in between. This clonotype was obtained from a woman aged 45-60 years in a cohort exposed to, infected with or recovered from COVID-19 (not recorded which). The gene calls are TRBV10-3 and TRBJ2-3, with TRBD1 as a possible D gene (6 bases). The sequenced sample was PBMCs or T cells enriched from blood (not recorded which). CDR3 amino acids: CATRKGEITDTQYF. CDR3 bases: TGTGCCACCCGAAAGGGGGAGATCACAGATACGCAGTATTTT.